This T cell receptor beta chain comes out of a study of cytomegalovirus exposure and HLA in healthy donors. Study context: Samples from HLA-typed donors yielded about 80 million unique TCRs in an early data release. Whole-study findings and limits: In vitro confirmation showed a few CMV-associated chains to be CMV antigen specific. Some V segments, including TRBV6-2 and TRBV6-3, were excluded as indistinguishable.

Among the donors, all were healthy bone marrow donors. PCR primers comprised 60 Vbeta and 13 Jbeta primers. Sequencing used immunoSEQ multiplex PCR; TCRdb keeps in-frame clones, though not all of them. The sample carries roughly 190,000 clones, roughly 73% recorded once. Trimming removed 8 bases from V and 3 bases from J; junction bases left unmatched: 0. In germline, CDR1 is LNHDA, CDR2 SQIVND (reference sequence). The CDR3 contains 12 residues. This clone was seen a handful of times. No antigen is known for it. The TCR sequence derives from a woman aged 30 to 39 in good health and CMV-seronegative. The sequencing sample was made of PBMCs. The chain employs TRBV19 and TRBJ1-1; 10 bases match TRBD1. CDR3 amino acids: CASGQGDTEAFF. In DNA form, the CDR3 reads TGTGCCAGTGGACAGGGGGACACTGAAGCTTTCTTT.